This TCR beta chain was observed in a study of blood T cell repertoires in COVID-19. Looking at the study overall: COVID-19 samples from acute and convalescent phases originated in the United States, Italy and Spain.

The CDR3 runs 15 residues. Trimming removed 5 bases from V and 6 bases from J, with 17 bases in between. Germline V CDR1 and CDR2: SEHNR, FQNEAQ (reference sequence). Clones were sequenced by immunoSEQ multiplex PCR, and TCRdb holds only the in-frame ones, with some missing. The sample has 250,000 or so clones; 84% are singletons. The count of this clone is one. This chain joins TRBV7-9 and TRBJ2-1, with TRBD1 as a possible D gene (5 bases). The sample was PBMCs or T cells enriched from blood (not recorded which). This sequence was found in a man between 60 and 75 years old who had recovered from COVID-19. CDR3 amino acids: CASSRAQGRVNEQFF. The CDR3 region has the DNA TGTGCCAGCAGCCGCGCGCAGGGTCGTGTCAATGAGCAGTTCTTC.